Listed here are 26 T cell receptor beta chains from one sample, sequenced in a study of cytomegalovirus exposure and HLA in healthy donors. Both 60 Vbeta primers and 13 Jbeta primers went into the PCR. Sequenced by immunoSEQ multiplex PCR; TCRdb stores in-frame clones only, minus some. The sample includes 200,000 or so clones, over 60% of them seen just once. Sequenced input: PBMCs. Receptors originate from a man younger than 35 in good health and CMV-seronegative.

The chain joins TRBV5-6 to TRBJ2-1; perhaps TRBD2 as D (5 bases). V lost 0 bases and J 4 bases, leaving 11 bases between the germline ends. Germline V gives CDR1 SGHDT, CDR2 YYEEEE. CDR3 size: 15 residues. The CDR3 nucleotides are TGTGCCAGCAGCTTGGCCCCCAGCGGATACAATGAGCAGTTCTTC. This sequence encodes CASSLAPSGYNEQFF.

V and J are TRBV10-1 and TRBJ2-7; the D is unclear. Trimming cost V 0 bases and J 0 bases, with 9 bases left between them. Germline CDR1 is WNHNN and CDR2 is SYGVQD (reference sequence). The CDR3 has 15 amino acids. The CDR3 DNA reads TGCGCCAGCAGTGAGTCGGTGCAGGCCTCCTACGAGCAGTACTTC. Amino acid sequence: CASSESVQASYEQYF.

The chain combines TRBV9 with TRBJ2-1; possibly TRBD1 for D (6 bases). Trimming cost V 4 bases and J 3 bases, with 17 bases left between them. CDR3 length: 16 amino acids. Germline assignment: CDR1 SGDLS and CDR2 YYNGEE. This chain's CDR3 is CASSPPDGTLYNEQFF. DNA of the CDR3: TGTGCCAGCAGCCCCCCCGACGGGACACTCTACAATGAGCAGTTCTTC.

The rearrangement links TRBV11-2 to TRBJ2-1; 8 bases match TRBD2. V gave up 5 bases and J gave up 5 bases; unmatched junction bases: 11. Per germline, CDR1 SGHAT and CDR2 FQNNGV. The CDR3 runs to 16 residues. This CDR3 reads CASSLSRGRNDNEQFF. In nucleotides, the CDR3 is TGTGCCAGCAGCCTTAGCCGCGGGAGGAATGACAATGAGCAGTTCTTC.

The chain is built from TRBV11-2 and TRBJ2-2, with TRBD1 matching over 8 bases. V was clipped by 1 base and J by 6 bases; unmatched bases: 4. Germline V gives CDR1 SGHAT, CDR2 FQNNGV. This CDR3 has 15 residues. The CDR3 region has the DNA TGTGCCAGCAGCTTAGTGGCAGGGGGCCCCGGGGAGCTGTTTTTT. Translation: CASSLVAGGPGELFF.

The chain employs TRBV6-5 and TRBJ1-2; possible D gene TRBD1, 6 bases. V lost 4 bases and J lost 5, with 17 bases in between. The germline CDR1 and CDR2 sequences are MNHEY and SVGAGI. This CDR3 contains 15 residues. The CDR3 loop is CASSWDRDGTYGYTF. CDR3 bases: TGTGCCAGCAGTTGGGACCGGGACGGGACATATGGCTACACCTTC.

CDR3 DNA: TGCAGCGTGCGACCTTTCTACAGGGGGAACGGGACCGCTGAAGCTTTCTTT. This gives the protein CSVRPFYRGNGTAEAFF. The rearrangement links TRBV29-1 to TRBJ1-1, with 8 bases matching TRBD1. This CDR3 contains 17 residues. V shed 6 bases, J shed 6 bases, and the junction held 21 bases outside the gene matches. Germline V gene sequence: CDR1 SQVTM, CDR2 ANQGSEA.

This chain uses TRBV5-6 with TRBJ2-2; D not certain. The length of the CDR3 is 12 residues. The V gene lost 2 bases and the J gene lost 6 bases, with 5 bases spanning the gap. Germline V gene sequence: CDR1 SGHDT, CDR2 YYEEEE. For the CDR3, the DNA is TGTGCCAGCAGCTTTGAGGCCGGGGAGCTGTTTTTT. Amino acids: CASSFEAGELFF. Drawing the rest from reference TRBV5-6 and TRBJ2-2, the complete variable domain is DAGVTQSPTHLIKTRGQQVTLRCSPKSGHDTVSWYQQALGQGPQFIFQYYEEEERQRGNFPDRFSGHQFPNYSSELNVNALLLGDSALYLCASSFEAGELFFGEGSRLTVL.

The chain joins TRBV2 to TRBJ1-1, with D uncertain. This CDR3 is built from 13 residues. Germline CDR1 reads SNHLY; CDR2 reads FYNNEI. V was shortened by 3 bases and J by 2 bases, with 7 bases between the two germline ends. The CDR3 sequence: CASSESGNTEAFF. In DNA, the CDR3 is TGTGCCAGCAGTGAGTCGGGTAACACTGAAGCTTTCTTT.

The chain has TRBV5-4 and TRBJ2-1, with 7 bases identical to TRBD2. This CDR3 has 16 amino acids. With V trimmed by 4 bases and J by 0 bases, 7 bases remained unmatched. Germline CDR1 reads SGHNT; CDR2 reads YYREEE (reference sequence). CDR3 loop: CASSIASGGSYNEQFF. The CDR3, as DNA: TGTGCCAGCAGCATCGCTAGCGGAGGCTCCTACAATGAGCAGTTCTTC.

The V and J genes are TRBV4-1 and TRBJ2-3, with D tentatively TRBD2 (5 bases). The CDR3 contains 14 residues. Trimming stripped 3 bases from V and 3 bases from J, with 10 bases between. Germline assignment: CDR1 MGHRA and CDR2 YSYEKL. Here the CDR3 reads CASSHTTRTDTQYF. CDR3 DNA sequence: TGCGCCAGCAGCCACACCACTAGGACAGATACGCAGTATTTT.

The V call is TRBV9, the J call TRBJ1-1; maybe TRBD1 (5 bases). The CDR3 spans 14 residues. Per the germline V gene, CDR1 is SGDLS and CDR2 is YYNGEE. V was pared by 0 bases and J by 1 base, with 7 bases between. The CDR3 reads CASSVVQANTEAFF. As DNA, the CDR3 is TGTGCCAGCAGCGTAGTACAGGCGAACACTGAAGCTTTCTTT.

The chain is built from TRBV14 and TRBJ2-7, with 7 bases that match TRBD2. The CDR3 is 15 amino acids. The V gene end was trimmed by 4 bases and the J gene end by 4 bases; junction bases not matched to a gene: 10. Germline values: CDR1 SGHDN, CDR2 FVKESK. The CDR3 DNA reads as TGTGCCAGCAGCCGGCGCGGGAGTTTTATGTACGAGCAGTACTTC. Translation: CASSRRGSFMYEQYF.

This clone turned up a few times. The chain combines TRBV7-9 with TRBJ1-1; TRBD1 might be the D (5 bases). Trimming removed 3 bases from V and 0 bases from J, with 17 bases in between. The CDR3 has 17 amino acids. The germline V gene has CDR1 SEHNR and CDR2 FQNEAQ (reference sequence). This chain's CDR3 is CASSLGSTAFLNTEAFF. The CDR3 DNA sequence: TGTGCCAGCAGCTTGGGTTCGACAGCCTTCCTGAACACTGAAGCTTTCTTT. The variable domain in full, completed from reference TRBV7-9 and TRBJ1-1, reads DTGVSQNPRHKITKRGQNVTFRCDPISEHNRLYWYRQTLGQGPEFLTYFQNEAQLEKSRLLSDRFSAERPKGSFSTLEIQRTEQGDSAMYLCASSLGSTAFLNTEAFFGQGTRLTVV.

The chain combines TRBV5-4 with TRBJ2-7; perhaps TRBD1 as D (7 bases). Germline CDR1 is SGHNT and CDR2 is YYREEE (reference sequence). Trimming took off 0 bases at V and 5 bases at J, with 9 bases between the two ends. The length of the CDR3 is 13 residues. The CDR3 sequence is CASSLVRGDEQYF. For the CDR3, the DNA is TGTGCCAGCAGCTTGGTCAGGGGGGACGAGCAGTACTTC. Filled out from reference TRBV5-4 and TRBJ2-7, the complete variable domain reads ETGVTQSPTHLIKTRGQQVTLRCSSQSGHNTVSWYQQALGQGPQFIFQYYREEENGRGNFPPRFSGLQFPNYSSELNVNALELDDSALYLCASSLVRGDEQYFGPGTRLTVT.

This chain connects TRBV12-5 to TRBJ2-7; D uncertain. Germline lookup yields CDR1 LGHNT and CDR2 FRNRAP. This CDR3 region has 11 residues. V was clipped by 6 bases and J by 7 bases, with 10 bases between them. CDR3 nucleotide sequence: TGTGCTAGTGGCCAGTTCGATGAGCAGTACTTC. It specifies CASGQFDEQYF.

The chain carries TRBV7-3 and TRBJ2-1; 9 bases are shared with TRBD2. Germline loops: CDR1 SGHTA, CDR2 FQGTGA. The V segment lost 3 bases and the J segment 2 bases; nucleotides outside the gene matches: 2. This CDR3 comprises 15 residues. The CDR3 loop reads CASSFLAGTYNEQFF. DNA for the CDR3: TGTGCCAGCAGCTTTCTAGCGGGGACCTACAATGAGCAGTTCTTC.

V is TRBV5-1 and J is TRBJ2-3; TRBD2 agrees at 11 bases. The length of the CDR3 is 16 residues. CDR1 and CDR2 (germline): SGHRS, YFSETQ. The junction had 4 bases not matched to a gene; V was cut back by 4 bases and J by 0 bases. CDR3 protein: CASSRGLADSTDTQYF. DNA for the CDR3: TGCGCCAGCAGCCGGGGACTAGCGGACAGCACAGATACGCAGTATTTT.

In its sample, this clone was seen a few times. This chain uses TRBV15 with TRBJ1-1; 8 bases align to TRBD1. V dropped 1 base and J dropped 4; count of bases not matched to a gene: 2. The CDR3 runs 14 residues. CDR1 and CDR2 from the germline V gene are LNHNV and YYDKDF (reference sequence). The CDR3 loop is CATSRVQGGTEAFF. The CDR3 nucleotides are TGTGCCACCAGCAGAGTACAGGGGGGCACTGAAGCTTTCTTT.

The chain is built from TRBV30 and TRBJ1-4, with D perhaps matching TRBD1 (6 bases). CDR1 is GTSNPN, CDR2 SVGIG, per germline (reference sequence). V lost 6 bases, J lost 8 bases, and 16 bases lay in between. CDR3 length equals 13 residues. The CDR3 nucleotides are TGTGCCTGCACCCCAGGGGCTAGGGAAAAACTGTTTTTT. Amino acid sequence: CACTPGAREKLFF.

This rearrangement joins TRBV10-1 to TRBJ2-7; 11 bases fit TRBD2. The CDR3 is made up of 15 amino acids. The germline V gene encodes CDR1 WNHNN and CDR2 SYGVQD (reference sequence). V was clipped by 3 bases and J by 0 bases; unmatched bases: 1. In nucleotides, the CDR3 is TGCGCCAGCAGTGAAGGACTAGCGGGCTCCTACGAGCAGTACTTC. Residues: CASSEGLAGSYEQYF.

The chain combines TRBV5-1 with TRBJ1-3; 8 bases map to TRBD1. The CDR3 contains 15 residues. V dropped 5 bases and J dropped 2; count of bases not matched to a gene: 6. The germline V gene encodes CDR1 SGHRS and CDR2 YFSETQ. The CDR3 protein is CASSRDRSTGNTIYF. The DNA for the CDR3 is TGCGCCAGCAGTCGGGACAGGAGTACTGGAAACACCATATATTTT. Based on the CDR3 plus reference TRBV5-1 and TRBJ1-3, the full variable domain is KAGVTQTPRYLIKTRGQQVTLSCSPISGHRSVSWYQQTPGQGLQFLFEYFSETQRNKGNFPGRFSGRQFSNSRSEMNVSTLELGDSALYLCASSRDRSTGNTIYFGEGSWLTVV.

Comments on this clone: The junction and the germline gene differ at one end; a read error may be behind it. V usage is TRBV7-7 and J usage is TRBJ2-7, with D perhaps TRBD1 (6 bases). Germline V gene data show CDR1 as SSHAT and CDR2 as FNYEAQ (reference sequence). The CDR3 covers 15 residues. This CDR3 reads CASSSDGRKGGEQYF. CDR3 nucleotides: TGTGCTAGCAGCTCCGACGGTCGGAAAGGGGGAGAGCAGTACTTC.

This sequence joins TRBV10-1 and TRBJ2-1, with D possibly TRBD2 on 6 matching bases. CDR1 is WNHNN, CDR2 SYGVQD, per germline (reference sequence). The V and J ends lost 1 base and 5 bases respectively, with 12 bases between them. The CDR3 has 15 residues. CDR3 amino acids: CASSEFASADNEQFF. The DNA of the CDR3 is TGCGCCAGCAGTGAGTTTGCTAGCGCCGACAATGAGCAGTTCTTC.

This clone was detected only once. CDR3 DNA: TGTGCCAGTAGTAGCCCGGGTCACAGGGGGGACTACGAGCAGTACTTC. Translated, it gives CASSSPGHRGDYEQYF. The chain has TRBV19 and TRBJ2-7, with 8 bases lining up with TRBD1. The V gene's germline CDR1 is LNHDA and CDR2 SQIVND (reference sequence). The CDR3 is 16 residues long. The V and J ends lost 4 bases and 3 bases, in that order; junction bases with no gene match: 11.

This chain uses TRBV9 with TRBJ2-7, with D maybe TRBD2 (5 bases). Trimming removed 4 bases at V and 6 bases at J, with 14 bases between. The CDR3 is 13 amino acids. Germline CDR1 SGDLS, CDR2 YYNGEE. This CDR3 reads CASSPVTEGEQYF. CDR3 in DNA: TGTGCCAGCAGCCCCGTCACTGAGGGCGAGCAGTACTTC.